This record concerns one TCR beta chain sequence. Donors had no recently reported acute infections or vaccinations and were HIV-negative. The sample is drawn from a study of shared clonotypes between healthy human individuals. Study as a whole: A donor's plate count was three for CD4 naive and three for CD4 memory; CD8 naive had two and CD8 memory one.

Deep level was the assay's run setting. Sorted-subset replicate PCRs used around 200 ng of genomic DNA. This amount corresponded to tens of thousands of T cell genomes. Measured with immunoSEQ multiplex PCR; TCRdb has only the in-frame clones, and not every one. The table shows about 1 million clones, with about 84% occurring only once. Germline V lookup: CDR1 SSHAT, CDR2 FNYEAQ (reference sequence). Deletions cut 6 bases from V and 2 bases from J, with 19 bases between. The CDR3 runs 16 residues. The sequence was obtained from a man aged 18 to 29 in good health. Some clones in this sample may be carry-over from other donors' samples. Input material: memory CD4+ T cells from PBMCs. Subset: CD45RA-negative fraction. The genes are TRBV7-7 and TRBJ1-1, with a tentative D call TRBD1 (6 bases). CDR3 nucleotides: TGTGCCAGCAGACCGTACCCGGGACAAGGAAACACTGAAGCTTTCTTT. Translated: CASRPYPGQGNTEAFF.